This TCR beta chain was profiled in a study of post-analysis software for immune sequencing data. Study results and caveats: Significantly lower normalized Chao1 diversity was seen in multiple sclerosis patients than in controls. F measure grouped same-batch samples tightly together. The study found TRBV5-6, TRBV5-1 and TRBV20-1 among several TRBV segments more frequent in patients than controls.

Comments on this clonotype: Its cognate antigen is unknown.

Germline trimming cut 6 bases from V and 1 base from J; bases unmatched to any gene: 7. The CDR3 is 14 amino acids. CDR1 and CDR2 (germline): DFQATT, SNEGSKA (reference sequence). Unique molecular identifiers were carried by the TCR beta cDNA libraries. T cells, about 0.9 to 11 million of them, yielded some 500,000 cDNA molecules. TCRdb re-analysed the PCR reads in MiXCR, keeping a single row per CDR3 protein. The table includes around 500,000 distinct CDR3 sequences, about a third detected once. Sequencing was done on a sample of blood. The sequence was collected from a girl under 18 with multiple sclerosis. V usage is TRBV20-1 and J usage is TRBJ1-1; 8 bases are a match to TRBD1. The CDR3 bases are TGCAGTGCAGGACAGGGAGGGAGGAACACTGAAGCTTTCTTT. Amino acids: CSAGQGGRNTEAFF.